The entry below describes one T cell receptor (beta chain). Antigen unknown. The sample is drawn from a study of CD8 T cells in ankylosing spondylitis. Whole-study results and caveats: Seemingly distinctive of ankylosing spondylitis blood was a TCR beta motif formed by eight highly homologous variants. The disease-linked clones had a CD8+ phenotype and low blood frequencies. Clones linked to disease were reported to show significant enrichment in matched ankylosing spondylitis synovial fluid. A number of the motif variants had already been described in reactive arthritis synovial fluid and blood.

One entry per CDR3 protein, called by TCRdb with MiXCR from the 5' RACE reads. The profile covers some 800,000 distinct CDR3 sequences, with approximately 12% appearing a single time and about 0.5% taken by the ten largest. Per the germline V gene, CDR1 is LGHNT and CDR2 is FRNRAP. V was pared by 6 bases and J by 5 bases, with 13 bases between. CDR3 length equals 14 residues. The source material was blood, either unsorted or a sorted T cell fraction (not recorded which). V usage is TRBV12-5 and J usage is TRBJ2-2, with a possible D match to TRBD1 (6 bases). The sequence was obtained from a male donor with ankylosing spondylitis. The CDR3 reads CASGKLGGTGELFF. In DNA, the CDR3 is TGTGCTAGTGGAAAGCTAGGGGGAACCGGGGAGCTGTTTTTT.